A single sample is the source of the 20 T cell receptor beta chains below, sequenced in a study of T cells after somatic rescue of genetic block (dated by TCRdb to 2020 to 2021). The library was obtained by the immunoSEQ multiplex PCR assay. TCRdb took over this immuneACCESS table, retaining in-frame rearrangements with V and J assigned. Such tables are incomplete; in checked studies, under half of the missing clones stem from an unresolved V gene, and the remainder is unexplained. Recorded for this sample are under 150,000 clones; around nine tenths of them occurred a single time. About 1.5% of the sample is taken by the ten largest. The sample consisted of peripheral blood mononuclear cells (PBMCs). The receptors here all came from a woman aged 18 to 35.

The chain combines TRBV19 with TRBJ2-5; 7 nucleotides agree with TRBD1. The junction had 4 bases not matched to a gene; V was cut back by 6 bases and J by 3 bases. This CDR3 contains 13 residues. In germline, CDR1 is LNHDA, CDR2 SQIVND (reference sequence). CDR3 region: CASSNDREETQYF. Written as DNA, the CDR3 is TGTGCCAGTAGCAACGACAGGGAAGAGACCCAGTACTTC. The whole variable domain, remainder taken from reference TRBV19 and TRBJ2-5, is DGGITQSPKYLFRKEGQNVTLSCEQNLNHDAMYWYRQDPGQGLRLIYYSQIVNDFQKGDIAEGYSVSREKKESFPLTVTSAQKNPTAFYLCASSNDREETQYFGPGTRLLVL.

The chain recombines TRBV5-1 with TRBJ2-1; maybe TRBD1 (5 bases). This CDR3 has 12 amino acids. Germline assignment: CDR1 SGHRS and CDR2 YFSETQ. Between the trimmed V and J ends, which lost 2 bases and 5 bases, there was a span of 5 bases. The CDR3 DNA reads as TGCGCCAGCAGCTTAGGGGACAATGAGCAGTTCTTC. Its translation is CASSLGDNEQFF. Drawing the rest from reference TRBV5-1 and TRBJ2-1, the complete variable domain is KAGVTQTPRYLIKTRGQQVTLSCSPISGHRSVSWYQQTPGQGLQFLFEYFSETQRNKGNFPGRFSGRQFSNSRSEMNVSTLELGDSALYLCASSLGDNEQFFGPGTRLTVL.

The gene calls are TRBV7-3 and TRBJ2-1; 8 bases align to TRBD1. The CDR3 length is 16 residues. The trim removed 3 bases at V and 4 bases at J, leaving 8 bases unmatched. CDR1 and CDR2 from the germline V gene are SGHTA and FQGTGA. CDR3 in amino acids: CASSFGQGRGYNEQFF. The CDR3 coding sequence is TGTGCCAGCAGCTTCGGACAGGGAAGGGGTTACAATGAGCAGTTCTTC.

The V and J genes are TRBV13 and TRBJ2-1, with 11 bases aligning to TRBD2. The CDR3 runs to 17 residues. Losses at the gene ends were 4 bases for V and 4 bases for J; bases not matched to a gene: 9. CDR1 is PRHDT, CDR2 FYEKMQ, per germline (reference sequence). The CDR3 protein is CASSSRRLAGFYNEQFF. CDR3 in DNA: TGTGCCAGCAGCTCCAGACGACTAGCGGGGTTTTACAATGAGCAGTTCTTC. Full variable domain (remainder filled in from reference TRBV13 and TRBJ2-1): AAGVIQSPRHLIKEKRETATLKCYPIPRHDTVYWYQQGPGQDPQFLISFYEKMQSDKGSIPDRFSAQQFSDYHSELNMSSLELGDSALYFCASSSRRLAGFYNEQFFGPGTRLTVL.

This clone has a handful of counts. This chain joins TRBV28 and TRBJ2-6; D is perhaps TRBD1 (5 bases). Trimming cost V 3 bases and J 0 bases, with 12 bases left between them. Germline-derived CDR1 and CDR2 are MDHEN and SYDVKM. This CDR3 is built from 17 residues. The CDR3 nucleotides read TGTGCCAGCAGTTTCGGCGACAGCAGCTCTGGGGCCAACGTCCTGACTTTC. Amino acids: CASSFGDSSSGANVLTF.

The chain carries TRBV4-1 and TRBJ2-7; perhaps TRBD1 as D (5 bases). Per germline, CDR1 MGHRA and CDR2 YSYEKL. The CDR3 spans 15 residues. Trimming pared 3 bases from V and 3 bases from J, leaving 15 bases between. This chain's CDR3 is CASSHRGAGGYEQYF. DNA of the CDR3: TGCGCCAGCAGCCACCGTGGGGCAGGTGGCTACGAGCAGTACTTC.

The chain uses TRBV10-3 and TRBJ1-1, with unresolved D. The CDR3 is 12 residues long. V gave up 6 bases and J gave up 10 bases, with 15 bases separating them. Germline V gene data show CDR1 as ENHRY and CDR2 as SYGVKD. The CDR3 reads CAISEGPRRAFF. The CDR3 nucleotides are TGTGCCATCAGCGAAGGACCAAGGCGAGCTTTCTTT.

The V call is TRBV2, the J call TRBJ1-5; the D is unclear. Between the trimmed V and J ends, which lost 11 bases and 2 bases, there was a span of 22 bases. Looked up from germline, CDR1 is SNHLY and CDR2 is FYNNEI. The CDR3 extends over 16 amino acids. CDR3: CAQHLHAERGNQPQHF. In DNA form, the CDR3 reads TGTGCCCAGCATTTACACGCGGAGAGAGGCAATCAGCCCCAGCATTTT.

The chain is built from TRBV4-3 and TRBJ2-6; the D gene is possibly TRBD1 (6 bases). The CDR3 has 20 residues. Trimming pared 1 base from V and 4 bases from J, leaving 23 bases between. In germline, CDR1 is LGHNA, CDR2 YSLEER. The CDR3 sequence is CASSQGPGQPTHPGANVLTF. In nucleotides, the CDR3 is TGCGCCAGCAGCCAAGGCCCCGGACAGCCAACTCATCCAGGGGCCAACGTCCTGACTTTC.

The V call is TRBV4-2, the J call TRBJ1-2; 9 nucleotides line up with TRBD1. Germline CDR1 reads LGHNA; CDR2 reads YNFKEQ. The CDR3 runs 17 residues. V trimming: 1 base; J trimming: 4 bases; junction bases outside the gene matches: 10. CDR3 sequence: CASSQGQGDTRAYGYTF. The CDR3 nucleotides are TGTGCCAGCAGCCAAGGACAGGGGGACACCCGTGCCTATGGCTACACCTTC.

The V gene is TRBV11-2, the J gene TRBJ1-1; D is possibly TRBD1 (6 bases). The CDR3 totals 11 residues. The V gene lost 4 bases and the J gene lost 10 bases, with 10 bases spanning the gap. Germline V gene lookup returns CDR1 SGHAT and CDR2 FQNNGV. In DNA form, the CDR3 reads TGTGCCAGCAGCTGGGGGGGGCCAGCTTTCTTT. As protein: CASSWGGPAFF.

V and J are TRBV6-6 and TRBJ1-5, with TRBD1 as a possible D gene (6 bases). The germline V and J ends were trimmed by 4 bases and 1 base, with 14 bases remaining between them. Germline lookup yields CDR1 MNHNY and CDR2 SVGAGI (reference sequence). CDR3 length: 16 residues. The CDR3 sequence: CASSSLQGRSNQPQHF. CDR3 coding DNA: TGTGCCAGCAGTTCTCTTCAGGGGAGGAGCAATCAGCCCCAGCATTTT.

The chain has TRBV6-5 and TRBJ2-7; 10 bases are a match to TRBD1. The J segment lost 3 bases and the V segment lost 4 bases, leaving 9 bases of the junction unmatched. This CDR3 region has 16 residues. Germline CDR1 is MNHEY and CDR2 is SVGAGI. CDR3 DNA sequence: TGTGCCAGCAGTTTCTCCGCGACAGGGGGCGTCTACGAGCAGTACTTC. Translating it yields CASSFSATGGVYEQYF.

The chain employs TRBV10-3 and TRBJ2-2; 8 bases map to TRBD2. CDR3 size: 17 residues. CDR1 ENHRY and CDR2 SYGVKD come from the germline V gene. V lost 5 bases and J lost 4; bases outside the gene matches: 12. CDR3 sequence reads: CAISPLAGGSFTGELFF. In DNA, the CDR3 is TGTGCCATCAGTCCTCTGGCGGGGGGTTCCTTCACCGGGGAGCTGTTTTTT.

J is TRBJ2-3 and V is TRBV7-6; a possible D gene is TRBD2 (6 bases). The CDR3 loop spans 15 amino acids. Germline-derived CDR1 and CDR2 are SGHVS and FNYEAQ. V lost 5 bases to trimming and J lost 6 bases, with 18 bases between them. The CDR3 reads CASSRIRGKNDTQYF. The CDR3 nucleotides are TGTGCCAGCAGCCGTATCCGGGGGAAAAACGATACGCAGTATTTT.

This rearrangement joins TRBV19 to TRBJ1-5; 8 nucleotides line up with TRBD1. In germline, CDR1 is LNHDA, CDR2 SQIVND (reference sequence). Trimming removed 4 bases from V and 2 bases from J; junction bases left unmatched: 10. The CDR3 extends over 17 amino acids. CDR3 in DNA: TGTGCCAGTAGTACGGACAGGGTCGGATGGGGCAATCAGCCCCAGCATTTT. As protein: CASSTDRVGWGNQPQHF.

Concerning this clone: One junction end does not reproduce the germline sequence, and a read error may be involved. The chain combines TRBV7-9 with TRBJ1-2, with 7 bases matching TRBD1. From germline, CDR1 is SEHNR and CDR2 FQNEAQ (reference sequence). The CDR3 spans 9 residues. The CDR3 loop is CATETGRSF. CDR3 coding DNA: TGTGCCACCGAGACAGGGAGGTCCTTC.

The CDR3: CAISEGGGSYGYTF. The CDR3 coding sequence is TGTGCCATCAGCGAGGGAGGGGGCAGCTATGGCTACACCTTC. The rearrangement joins TRBV10-3 to TRBJ1-2, with 7 positions matching TRBD1. Germline assignment: CDR1 ENHRY and CDR2 SYGVKD. The CDR3 sequence is 14 residues long. The junction had 8 bases not matched to a gene; V was cut back by 6 bases and J by 4 bases.

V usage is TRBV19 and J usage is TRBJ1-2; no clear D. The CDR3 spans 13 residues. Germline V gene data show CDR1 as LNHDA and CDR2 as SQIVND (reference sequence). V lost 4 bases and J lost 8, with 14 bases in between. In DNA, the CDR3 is TGTGCCAGTAGTAGCGGTCCCTTAATAGGCTACACCTTC. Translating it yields CASSSGPLIGYTF. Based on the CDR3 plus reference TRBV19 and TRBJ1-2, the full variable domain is DGGITQSPKYLFRKEGQNVTLSCEQNLNHDAMYWYRQDPGQGLRLIYYSQIVNDFQKGDIAEGYSVSREKKESFPLTVTSAQKNPTAFYLCASSSGPLIGYTFGSGTRLTVV.

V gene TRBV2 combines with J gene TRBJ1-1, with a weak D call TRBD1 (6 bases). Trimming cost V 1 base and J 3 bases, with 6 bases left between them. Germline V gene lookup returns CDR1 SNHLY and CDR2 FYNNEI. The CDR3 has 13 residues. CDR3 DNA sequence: TGTGCCAGCAGTGAAGAGGGGGACACTGAAGCTTTCTTT. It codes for CASSEEGDTEAFF.